The source of this T cell receptor (beta chain) is a study of identical twins. Study-wide points: An excess of low generation probability was shown by twin-shared out-of-frame alpha sequences. Twins' surplus sharing was weaker for beta out-of-frame sequences.

This clonotype was seen many times. The antigen is not known. Unique molecular identifiers were present on the cDNA, which also gained a universal primer site by template switching. MiXCR, applied by TCRdb to the 5' RACE reads, yields one record per CDR3 protein. The sample includes about 200,000 distinct CDR3 sequences, roughly 7.5% of them seen just once. CDR1 is MGHDK and CDR2 is SYGVNS in the germline V gene. The CDR3 loop spans 14 amino acids. Unmatched junction bases numbered 5, after V lost 5 bases and J lost 4 bases. In addition, the sample was reused for a study of yellow fever vaccine responses in identical twins. That work contributes: In identical twins, vaccine T cell responses appeared partly shared and partly individual.

The sequence was obtained from a woman aged 18-35 years in good health. Source material: memory (CD45RO+) T cells sorted from blood. The gene calls are TRBV25-1 and TRBJ2-3, with 8 bases aligning to TRBD2. The CDR3 region is CASSYSGEADTQYF. CDR3 DNA sequence: TGTGCCAGCAGTTATAGCGGGGAAGCAGATACGCAGTATTTT.